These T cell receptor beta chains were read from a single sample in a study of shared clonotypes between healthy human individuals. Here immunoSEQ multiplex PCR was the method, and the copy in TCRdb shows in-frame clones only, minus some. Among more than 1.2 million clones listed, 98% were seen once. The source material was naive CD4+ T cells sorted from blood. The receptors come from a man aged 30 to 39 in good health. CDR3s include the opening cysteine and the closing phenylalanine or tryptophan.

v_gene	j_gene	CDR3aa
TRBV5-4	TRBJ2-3	CASGTSNTDTQYF
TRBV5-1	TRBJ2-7	CASSYGTSGGNNEQYF
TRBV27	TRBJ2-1	CASSLRSGVGDEQFF
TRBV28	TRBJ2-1	CASSFPGLAGKYQFF
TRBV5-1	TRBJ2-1	CASSSGLAGGEQFF
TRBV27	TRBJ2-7	CASRVTSVPHEQYF
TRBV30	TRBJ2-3	CAWSVSDWYTDTQYF
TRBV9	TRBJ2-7	CASSVATGGTEQYF
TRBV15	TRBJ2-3	CATGMEGLATPTDTQYF
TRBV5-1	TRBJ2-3	CASSPGTSTDTQYF
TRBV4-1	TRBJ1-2	CASSQSTLDYGYTF
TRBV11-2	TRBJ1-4	CASSQQGANEKLFF
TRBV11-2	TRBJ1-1	CASRWVLENTEAFF
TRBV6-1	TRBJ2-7	CASSRGKPYEQYF
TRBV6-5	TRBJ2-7	CASRPWDRAYEQYF
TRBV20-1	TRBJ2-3	CSPRDTQYF
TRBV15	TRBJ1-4	CATSRDGGGTGGEKLFF
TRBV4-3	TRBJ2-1	CASSQGAGPRFF
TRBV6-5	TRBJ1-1	CASKPIGEGDTEAFF
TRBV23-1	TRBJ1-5	CASSPNTSPGQVGQPQHF
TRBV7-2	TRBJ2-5	CASSPRYRVETQYF
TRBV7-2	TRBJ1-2	CASSLGTPGPYGYTF
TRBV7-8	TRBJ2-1	CACKTFWTSGSNEQFF
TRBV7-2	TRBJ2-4	CASSAQGLNIQYF
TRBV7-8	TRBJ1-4	CASSLDRPNEKLFF
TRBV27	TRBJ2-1	CASRSIMRGPSSYNEQFF
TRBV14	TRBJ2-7	CASSQESVRPAHEQYF
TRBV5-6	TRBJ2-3	CASSLIAGGGKDTQYF
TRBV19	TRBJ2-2	CASSIRLGTGNTGELFF